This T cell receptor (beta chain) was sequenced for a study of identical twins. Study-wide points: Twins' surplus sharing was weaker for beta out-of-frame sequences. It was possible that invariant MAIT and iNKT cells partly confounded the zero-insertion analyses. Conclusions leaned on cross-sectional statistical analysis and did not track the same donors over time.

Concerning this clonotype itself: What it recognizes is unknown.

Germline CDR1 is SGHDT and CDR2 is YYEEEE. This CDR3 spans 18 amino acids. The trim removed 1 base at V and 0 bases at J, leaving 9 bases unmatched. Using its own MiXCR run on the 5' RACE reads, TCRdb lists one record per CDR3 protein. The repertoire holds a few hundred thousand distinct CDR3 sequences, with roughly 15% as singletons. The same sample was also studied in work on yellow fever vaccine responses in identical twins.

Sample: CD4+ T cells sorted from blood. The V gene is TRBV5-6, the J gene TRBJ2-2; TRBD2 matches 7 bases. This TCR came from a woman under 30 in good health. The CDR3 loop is CASSLPSGANPNTGELFF. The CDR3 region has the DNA TGTGCCAGCAGCTTGCCCAGCGGGGCGAATCCGAACACCGGGGAGCTGTTTTTT.